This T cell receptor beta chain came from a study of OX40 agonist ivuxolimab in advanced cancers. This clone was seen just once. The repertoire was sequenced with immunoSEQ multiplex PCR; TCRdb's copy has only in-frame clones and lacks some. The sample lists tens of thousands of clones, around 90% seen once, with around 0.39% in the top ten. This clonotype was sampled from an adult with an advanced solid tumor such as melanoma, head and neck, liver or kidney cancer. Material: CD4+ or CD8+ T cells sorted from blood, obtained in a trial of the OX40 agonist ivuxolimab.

The CDR3, as DNA: TGTGCCAGCAGCTTAAGCTTTGGCTACACCTTC. The encoded protein is CASSLSFGYTF. The V and J genes are TRBV7-9 and TRBJ1-2; D not resolved. The ends were cut back, 2 bases at V and 7 bases at J, with 5 bases in the middle. The CDR3 contains 11 residues. CDR1 SEHNR and CDR2 FQNEAQ come from the germline V gene (reference sequence).